The T cell receptor beta chain under discussion was sequenced for a study of T cell responses to AZD1222 COVID-19 vaccine. Pooling was applied to second doses at about 4 or about 12 weeks. The table came from immunoSEQ multiplex PCR; TCRdb's copy has only in-frame clones and leaves some out. The sample has approximately 150,000 clones, 75% to 95% seen once. Details on this clone: Its antigen is currently unknown.

Findings and limits, study-wide: Clonal diversity was possibly underestimated; the donors were predominantly white British and more often female. Baseline testing showed seropositivity in only a handful of AZD1222 recipients.

The CDR3 runs to 16 residues. V lost 0 bases and J lost 2, with 13 bases in between. Germline V gene data show CDR1 as MNHEY and CDR2 as SVGAGI. This chain joins TRBV6-5 and TRBJ2-5; D call uncertain. The clonotype comes from an adult who received the AZD1222 COVID-19 vaccine. Specimen: peripheral blood, collected 28 days after the second AZD1222 dose. For the CDR3, the DNA is TGTGCCAGCAGTTACTCACTTGACCCCCCACAAGAGACCCAGTACTTC. Its protein is CASSYSLDPPQETQYF.